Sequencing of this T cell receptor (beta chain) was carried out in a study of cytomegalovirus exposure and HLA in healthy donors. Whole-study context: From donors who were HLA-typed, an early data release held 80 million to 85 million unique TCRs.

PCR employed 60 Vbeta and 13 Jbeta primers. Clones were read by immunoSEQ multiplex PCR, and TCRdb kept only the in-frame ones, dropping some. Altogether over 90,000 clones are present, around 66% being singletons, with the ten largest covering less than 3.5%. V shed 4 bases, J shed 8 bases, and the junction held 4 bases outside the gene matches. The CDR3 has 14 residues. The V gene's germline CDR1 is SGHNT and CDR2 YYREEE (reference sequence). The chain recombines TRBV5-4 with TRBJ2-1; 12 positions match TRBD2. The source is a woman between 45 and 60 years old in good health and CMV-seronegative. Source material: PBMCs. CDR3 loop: CASSQTSGGYEQFF. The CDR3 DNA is TGTGCCAGCAGCCAGACTAGCGGGGGCTATGAGCAGTTCTTC.